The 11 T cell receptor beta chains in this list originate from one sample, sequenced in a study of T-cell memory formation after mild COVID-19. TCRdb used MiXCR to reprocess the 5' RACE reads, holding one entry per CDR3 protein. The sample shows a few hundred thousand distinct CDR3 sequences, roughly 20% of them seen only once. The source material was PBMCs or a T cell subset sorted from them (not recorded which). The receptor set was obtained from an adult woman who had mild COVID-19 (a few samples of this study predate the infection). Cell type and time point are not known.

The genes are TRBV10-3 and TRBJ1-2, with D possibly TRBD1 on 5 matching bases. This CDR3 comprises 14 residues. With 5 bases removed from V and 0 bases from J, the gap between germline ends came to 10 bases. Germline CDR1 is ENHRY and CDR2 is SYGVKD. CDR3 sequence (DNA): TGTGCCATCAGTTTGACAGAGGCTAACTATGGCTACACCTTC. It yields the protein CAISLTEANYGYTF.

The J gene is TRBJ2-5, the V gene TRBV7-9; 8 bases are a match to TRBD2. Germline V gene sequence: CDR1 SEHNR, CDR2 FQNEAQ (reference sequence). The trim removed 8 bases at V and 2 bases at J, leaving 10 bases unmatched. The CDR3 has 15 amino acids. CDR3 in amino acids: CASPPPSGGQETQYF. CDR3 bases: TGTGCCAGCCCCCCCCCCAGCGGGGGACAAGAGACCCAGTACTTC.

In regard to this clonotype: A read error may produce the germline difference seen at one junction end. The CDR3 DNA is TGCGACAGCAGCGCCGTGGACAGGCTGACCACTGAAGCTTTCTTT. Translating gives CDSSAVDRLTTEAFF. This chain joins TRBV5-1 and TRBJ1-1; 7 nucleotides match TRBD1. In germline, CDR1 is SGHRS, CDR2 YFSETQ. CDR3 length: 15 amino acids.

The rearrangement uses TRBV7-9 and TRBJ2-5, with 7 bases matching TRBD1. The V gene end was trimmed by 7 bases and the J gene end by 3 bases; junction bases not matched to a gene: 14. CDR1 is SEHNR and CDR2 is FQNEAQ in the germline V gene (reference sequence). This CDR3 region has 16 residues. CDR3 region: CASTSLQGTAKETQYF. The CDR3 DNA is TGTGCCAGCACCTCCCTGCAGGGGACAGCTAAAGAGACCCAGTACTTC. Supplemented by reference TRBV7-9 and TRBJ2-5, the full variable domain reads DTGVSQNPRHKITKRGQNVTFRCDPISEHNRLYWYRQTLGQGPEFLTYFQNEAQLEKSRLLSDRFSAERPKGSFSTLEIQRTEQGDSAMYLCASTSLQGTAKETQYFGPGTRLLVL.

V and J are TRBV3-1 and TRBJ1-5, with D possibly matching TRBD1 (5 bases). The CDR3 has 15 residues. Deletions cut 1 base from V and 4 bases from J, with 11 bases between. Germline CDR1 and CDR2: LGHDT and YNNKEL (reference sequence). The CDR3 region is CASSQGSRGNQPQHF. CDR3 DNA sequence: TGTGCCAGCAGCCAAGGGTCGAGGGGAAATCAGCCCCAGCATTTT.

The CDR3 loop reads CASSGSTQGEQFF. CDR3 nucleotides: TGCGCCAGCAGCGGATCAACACAGGGTGAGCAGTTCTTC. The V gene is TRBV5-1, the J gene TRBJ2-1; D may be TRBD1 (6 bases). The CDR3 is made up of 13 amino acids. Germline CDR1 reads SGHRS; CDR2 reads YFSETQ. Trimming removed 4 bases at V and 9 bases at J, with 14 bases between.

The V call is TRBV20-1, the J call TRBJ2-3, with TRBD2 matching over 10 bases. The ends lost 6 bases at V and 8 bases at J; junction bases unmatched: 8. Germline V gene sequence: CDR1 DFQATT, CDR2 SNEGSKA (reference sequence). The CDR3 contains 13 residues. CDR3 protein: CSARLAGQGTQYF. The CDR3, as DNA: TGCAGTGCAAGACTAGCGGGTCAGGGTACGCAGTATTTT.

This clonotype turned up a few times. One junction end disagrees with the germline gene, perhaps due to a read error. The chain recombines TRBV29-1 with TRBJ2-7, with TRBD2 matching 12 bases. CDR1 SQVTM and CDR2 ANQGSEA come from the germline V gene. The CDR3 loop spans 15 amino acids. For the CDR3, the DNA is TGCAGCGTAGAAGGACTAGCGGGGAACATCAACGAGCAGTACTTC. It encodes CSVEGLAGNINEQYF.

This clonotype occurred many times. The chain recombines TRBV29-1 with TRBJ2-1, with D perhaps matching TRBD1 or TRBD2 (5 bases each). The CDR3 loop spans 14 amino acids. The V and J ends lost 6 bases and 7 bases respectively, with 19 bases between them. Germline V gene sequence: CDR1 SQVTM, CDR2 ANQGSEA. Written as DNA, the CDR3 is TGCAGCGTAGACGGAGCGGACATACGGAATGAGCAGTTCTTC. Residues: CSVDGADIRNEQFF.

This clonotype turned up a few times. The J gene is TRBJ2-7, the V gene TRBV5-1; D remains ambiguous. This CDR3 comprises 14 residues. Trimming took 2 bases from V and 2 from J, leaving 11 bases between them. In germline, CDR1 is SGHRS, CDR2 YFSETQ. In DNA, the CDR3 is TGCGCCAGCAGCTTAGACATTTCCCCCTACGAGCAGTACTTC. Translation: CASSLDISPYEQYF.

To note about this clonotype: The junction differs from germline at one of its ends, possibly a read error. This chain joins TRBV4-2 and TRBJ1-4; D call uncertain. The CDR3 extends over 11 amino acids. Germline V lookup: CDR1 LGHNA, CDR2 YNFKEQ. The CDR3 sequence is CASSMYEKLFF. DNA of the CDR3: TGTGCCAGCAGCATGTACGAAAAACTTTTTTTT.